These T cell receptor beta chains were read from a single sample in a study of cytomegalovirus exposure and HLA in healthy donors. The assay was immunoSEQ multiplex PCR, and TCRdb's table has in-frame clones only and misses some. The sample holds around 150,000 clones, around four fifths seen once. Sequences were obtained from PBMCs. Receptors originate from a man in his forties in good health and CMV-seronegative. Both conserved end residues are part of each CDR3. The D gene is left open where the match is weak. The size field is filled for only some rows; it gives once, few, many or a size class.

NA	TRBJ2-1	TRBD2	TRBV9	CASSVTSGGYNEQFF	TGTGCCAGCAGCGTGACTAGCGGGGGCTACAATGAGCAGTTCTTC
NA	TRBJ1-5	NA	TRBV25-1	CASKRPFNQPQHF	TGTGCCAGCAAGAGGCCTTTCAATCAGCCCCAGCATTTT
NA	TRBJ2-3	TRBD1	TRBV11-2	CASSSWTGWGTDTQYF	TGTGCCAGCAGCTCATGGACAGGGTGGGGCACAGATACGCAGTATTTT
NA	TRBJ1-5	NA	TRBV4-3	CASSHNNGVQPQHF	TGCGCCAGCAGCCACAACAACGGGGTTCAGCCCCAGCATTTT
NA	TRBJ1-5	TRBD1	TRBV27	CASSTTGWSNQPQHF	TGTGCCAGCAGCACGACAGGGTGGAGCAATCAGCCCCAGCATTTT
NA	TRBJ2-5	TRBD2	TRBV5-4	CASSSRTSGGQETQYF	TGTGCCAGCAGCTCCAGGACTAGCGGGGGGCAGGAGACCCAGTACTTC
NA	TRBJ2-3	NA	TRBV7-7	CASSLEGLGDTQYF	TGTGCTAGCAGCTTAGAGGGACTTGGGGATACGCAGTATTTT
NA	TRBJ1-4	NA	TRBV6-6	CASSFRREPGKLFF	TGTGCCAGCAGTTTCCGACGGGAGCCCGGAAAACTGTTTTTT
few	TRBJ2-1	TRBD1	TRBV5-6	CASSKPGTDNEQFF	TGTGCCAGCAGCAAACCCGGGACAGACAATGAGCAGTTCTTC
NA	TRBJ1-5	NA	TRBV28	CASSLGGSNQPQHF	TGTGCCAGCAGTTTAGGCGGCAGCAATCAGCCCCAGCATTTT
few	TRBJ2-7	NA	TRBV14	CASSQGRAGTSYEQYF	TGTGCCAGCAGCCAAGGCAGGGCCGGTACCTCTTACGAGCAGTACTTC
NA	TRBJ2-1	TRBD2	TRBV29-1	CSVAGVEQFF	TGCAGCGTAGCGGGAGTAGAGCAGTTCTTC
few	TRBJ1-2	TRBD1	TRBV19	CASRQGAIENYGYTF	TGTGCCAGCCGACAGGGGGCGATCGAGAACTATGGCTACACCTTC
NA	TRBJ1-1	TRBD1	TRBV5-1	CASSLGGGQGAGAFF	TGCGCCAGCAGCTTGGGGGGTGGACAGGGGGCCGGAGCTTTCTTT
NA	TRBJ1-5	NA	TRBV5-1	CASSYTGGQPQHF	TGCGCCAGCAGCTACACCGGGGGTCAGCCCCAGCATTTT
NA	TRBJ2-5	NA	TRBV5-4	CASRKKDPAGRETQYF	TGTGCCAGCAGAAAGAAGGACCCTGCGGGGCGAGAGACCCAGTACTTC
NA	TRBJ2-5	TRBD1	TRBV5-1	CASSPRTGQETQYF	TGCGCCAGCAGCCCTCGGACAGGCCAAGAGACCCAGTACTTC
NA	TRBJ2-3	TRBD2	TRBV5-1	CASSLETSGSTDTQYF	TGCGCCAGCAGCTTGGAGACTAGCGGGAGCACAGATACGCAGTATTTT
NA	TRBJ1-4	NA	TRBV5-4	CASSQEVGDEKLFF	TGTGCCAGCAGCCAGGAGGTTGGGGATGAAAAACTGTTTTTT
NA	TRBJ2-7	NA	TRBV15	CATSRSNRELAEQYF	TGTGCCACCAGCAGGTCGAACAGGGAACTGGCCGAGCAGTACTTC
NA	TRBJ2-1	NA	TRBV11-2	CASSLFPDFRERNEQFF	TGTGCCAGCAGCCTCTTCCCCGATTTCCGGGAGCGGAATGAGCAGTTCTTC
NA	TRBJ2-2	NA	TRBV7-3	CASSWRGNTGELFF	TGTGCCAGCAGCTGGCGAGGGAACACCGGGGAGCTGTTTTTT
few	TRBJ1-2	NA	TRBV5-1	CASSLGQTDGYTF	TGCGCCAGCAGCTTGGGACAGACAGATGGCTACACCTTC
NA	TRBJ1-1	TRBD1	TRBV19	CASSRTGVVTEAFF	TGTGCCAGTAGTAGGACAGGGGTGGTCACTGAAGCTTTCTTT
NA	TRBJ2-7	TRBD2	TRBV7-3	CASRSTSGSYEQYF	TGTGCCAGCAGGTCGACTAGCGGGTCCTACGAGCAGTACTTC
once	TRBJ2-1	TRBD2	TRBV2	CASSGGSDSYNEQFF	TGTGCCAGCAGTGGCGGGAGCGACTCCTACAATGAGCAGTTCTTC
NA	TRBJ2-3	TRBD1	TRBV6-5	CASSRSGTGDDTQYF	TGTGCCAGCAGCAGATCCGGGACAGGCGACGATACGCAGTATTTT
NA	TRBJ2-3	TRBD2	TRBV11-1	CASSSSGLAATDTQYF	TGTGCCAGCAGCTCATCCGGACTAGCGGCCACAGATACGCAGTATTTT
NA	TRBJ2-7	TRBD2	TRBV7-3	CASSLGLAGGEQYF	TGTGCCAGCAGCTTGGGACTAGCGGGAGGCGAGCAGTACTTC
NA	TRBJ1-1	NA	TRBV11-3	CASSLGRGNTEAFF	TGTGCCAGCAGCTTAGGACGGGGGAACACTGAAGCTTTCTTT
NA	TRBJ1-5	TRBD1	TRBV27	CASSIRGVGQPQHF	TGTGCCAGCAGTATCAGGGGGGTAGGGCAGCCCCAGCATTTT
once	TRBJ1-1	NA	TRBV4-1	CASSQVRGNTEAFF	TGCGCCAGCAGCCAAGTCCGGGGGAACACTGAAGCTTTCTTT
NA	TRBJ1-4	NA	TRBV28	CASSFETGRNEKLFF	TGTGCCAGCAGTTTCGAGACAGGCCGTAATGAAAAACTGTTTTTT
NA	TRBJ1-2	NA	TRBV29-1	CSVRPDSLEGYTF	TGCAGCGTCCGCCCGGACAGTTTGGAGGGCTACACCTTC
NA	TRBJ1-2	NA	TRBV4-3	CASSQDSRAGYTF	TGCGCCAGCAGCCAAGATTCGAGGGCTGGCTACACCTTC
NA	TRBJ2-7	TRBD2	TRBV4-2	CASSQDLTSGLYEQYF	TGTGCCAGCAGCCAAGATCTAACTAGCGGTCTCTACGAGCAGTACTTC
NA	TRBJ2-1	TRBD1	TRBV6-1	CASRQGGQPEQFF	TGTGCCAGCCGACAGGGCGGCCAACCTGAGCAGTTCTTC
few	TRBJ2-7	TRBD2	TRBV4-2	CASSHPRGSGLAGGLWSYEQYF	TGTGCCAGCAGCCATCCCCGGGGCTCGGGACTAGCGGGAGGCTTGTGGTCCTACGAGCAGTACTTC
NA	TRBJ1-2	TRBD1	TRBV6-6	CASSAPGQRTYYGYTF	TGTGCCAGCAGTGCCCCGGGACAGCGGACTTACTATGGCTACACCTTC
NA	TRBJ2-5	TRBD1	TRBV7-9	CASSLKAGTAFQETQYF	TGTGCCAGCAGCTTAAAAGCCGGGACAGCATTCCAAGAGACCCAGTACTTC
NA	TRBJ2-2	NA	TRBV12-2	CASRIGLAGVTGELFF	TGTGCAAGTCGCATCGGACTAGCGGGGGTCACCGGGGAGCTGTTTTTT
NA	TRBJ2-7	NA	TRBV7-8	CASSQRRGGNAYEQYF	TGTGCCAGCAGCCAAAGGAGGGGGGGGAACGCCTACGAGCAGTACTTC
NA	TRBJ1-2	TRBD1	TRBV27	CASEGDRQGYTF	TGTGCCAGCGAGGGGGACAGGCAAGGCTACACCTTC
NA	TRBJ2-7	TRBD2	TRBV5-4	CASSFGLAESYEQYF	TGTGCCAGCAGCTTTGGACTAGCGGAGTCCTACGAGCAGTACTTC
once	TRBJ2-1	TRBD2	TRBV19	CASSSQIGRAGGRYEQFF	TGTGCCAGTAGTTCCCAGATCGGGAGGGCGGGGGGCAGGTATGAGCAGTTCTTC
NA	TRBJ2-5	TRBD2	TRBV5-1	CASSTGGGQETQYF	TGCGCCAGCAGCACCGGGGGGGGCCAAGAGACCCAGTACTTC
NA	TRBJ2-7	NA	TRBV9	CASSVGSYYEQYF	TGTGCCAGCAGCGTAGGTAGTTACTACGAGCAGTACTTC
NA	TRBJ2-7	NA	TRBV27	CASSLQMSYEQYF	TGTGCCAGCAGTTTACAGATGTCCTACGAGCAGTACTTC
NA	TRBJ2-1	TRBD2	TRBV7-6	CASSFTSGGANEQFF	TGTGCCAGCAGCTTCACTAGCGGGGGGGCCAATGAGCAGTTCTTC
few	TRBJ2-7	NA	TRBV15	CATSRQADGDYEQYF	TGTGCCACCAGCCGCCAAGCGGATGGAGACTACGAGCAGTACTTC
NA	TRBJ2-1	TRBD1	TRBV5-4	CASSFKDRGQNEQFF	TGTGCCAGCAGCTTCAAGGACAGGGGCCAGAATGAGCAGTTCTTC
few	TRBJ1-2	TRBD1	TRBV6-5	CASSYPAGGGGYTF	TGTGCCAGCAGTTACCCCGCAGGGGGCGGTGGCTACACCTTC
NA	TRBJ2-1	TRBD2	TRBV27	CASSSGLAGANEQFF	TGTGCCAGCAGTTCAGGGCTAGCGGGAGCCAATGAGCAGTTCTTC